These 10 T cell receptor beta chains share one sample of origin, sequenced in a study of regulatory T cells in long-lasting Graves disease. The sample's time point: persistent/refractory GD, antithyroid drugs over 5 years with positive TRAb. Extracted PBMC RNA gave rise to the TCR library. CDR3 regions were amplified by Arm-PCR using iRepertoire HTBI primers to build TCR beta libraries. TCRdb passed the multiplex PCR reads through MiXCR, listing each CDR3 protein once. Altogether hundreds of thousands of distinct CDR3 sequences are present, around 20% being singletons, with the ten largest covering under 9%. Here the sequenced sample was peripheral blood mononuclear cells (PBMCs), taken when the disease was refractory, from a patient treated with antithyroid drugs. Receptors originate from a female donor with Graves disease.

Note on this clonotype: A much larger clone lies one base from this, so it may be a read error. The rearrangement links TRBV7-2 to TRBJ2-7; D call uncertain. From germline, CDR1 is SGHTA and CDR2 FQGNSA. There are 13 residues in the CDR3. Deletions cut 5 bases from V and 6 bases from J, with 14 bases between. CDR3 in amino acids: CASSAPGRSEQYF. CDR3 DNA sequence: TGTGCCAGCAGCGCTCCCGGACGGAGCGAGCAGTACTTC.

V is TRBV9 and J is TRBJ1-2; no reliable D call. Per the germline V gene, CDR1 is SGDLS and CDR2 is YYNGEE. Trimming left V 1 base short and J 4 bases short, with 5 bases between. The CDR3 consists of 12 residues. The CDR3, as DNA: TGTGCCAGCAGCGTAACCCGCTATGGCTACACCTTC. It codes for CASSVTRYGYTF.

This clonotype has more than one count but fewer than ten. The chain has TRBV6-2 or TRBV6-3 and TRBJ1-2, with D perhaps TRBD1 (5 bases). CDR1 is MNHEY and CDR2 is SVGEGT in the germline V gene. This CDR3 has 17 amino acids. V lost 2 bases and J 0 bases, leaving 16 bases between the germline ends. The CDR3 loop reads CASSYPTSRGANYGYTF. CDR3 DNA sequence: TGTGCCAGCAGTTACCCCACCTCGCGGGGCGCTAACTATGGCTACACCTTC.

This sequence joins TRBV11-2 and TRBJ2-7; 10 nucleotides agree with TRBD2. V lost 5 bases and J lost 0; bases outside the gene matches: 7. This CDR3 comprises 16 residues. CDR1 is SGHAT and CDR2 is FQNNGV in the germline V gene. The CDR3 coding sequence is TGTGCCAGCAGCAAAATGACTAGCGGGTCCTCCTACGAGCAGTACTTC. Its translation is CASSKMTSGSSYEQYF.

The table lists this clonotype with many counts. DNA for the CDR3: TGTGCCAGCAGCTTGGCCTTCCGAAACATTCAGTACTTC. Its protein product is CASSLAFRNIQYF. This chain connects TRBV5-8 to TRBJ2-4; D uncertain. This CDR3 spans 13 amino acids. Trimming shortened V by 0 bases and J by 6 bases, and 7 bases separated the two germline ends. The V gene's germline CDR1 is SGHTS and CDR2 YDEGEE.

The V call is TRBV7-9, the J call TRBJ1-3, with D tentatively TRBD1 (6 bases). The CDR3 totals 15 residues. V was clipped by 2 bases and J by 4 bases, with 12 bases between them. Germline V gene sequence: CDR1 SEHNR, CDR2 FQNEAQ (reference sequence). DNA for the CDR3: TGTGCCAGCAGCTTAACCGGGACACTCGGAAACACCATATATTTT. Protein sequence: CASSLTGTLGNTIYF.

A word on this clonotype: This may come from a read error, since a much larger clone is one base off. The chain uses TRBV27 and TRBJ2-6; tentatively, D is TRBD1 or TRBD2 (5 bases each). This CDR3 is built from 16 residues. Trimming left V 5 bases short and J 0 bases short, with 11 bases between. Germline V gives CDR1 MNHEY, CDR2 SMNVEV (reference sequence). This CDR3 is CASSRDGSSGANVLTF. For the CDR3, the DNA is TGTGCCAGCAGTCGGGACGGCTCCTCTGGGGCCAACGTCCTGACTTTC. The entire variable domain, with the rest obtained from reference TRBV27 and TRBJ2-6, is as follows: EAQVTQNPRYLITVTGKKLTVTCSQNMNHEYMSWYRQDPGLGLRQIYYSMNVEVTDKGDVPEGYKVSRKEKRNFPLILESPSPNQTSLYFCASSRDGSSGANVLTFGAGSRLTVL.

This clonotype was detected ten times or more. The chain recombines TRBV3-1 with TRBJ1-5; no reliable D call. The germline V gene encodes CDR1 LGHDT and CDR2 YNNKEL (reference sequence). V was clipped by 4 bases and J by 7 bases, with 11 bases between them. This CDR3 has 13 residues. For the CDR3, the DNA is TGTGCCAGCAGCCCAACCTGGAGCCAGCCCCAGCATTTT. As protein: CASSPTWSQPQHF.

This clonotype has more than one count but fewer than ten. The chain combines TRBV11-2 with TRBJ2-7, with a weak D call TRBD2 (5 bases). The CDR3 spans 17 residues. Germline V CDR1 and CDR2: SGHAT, FQNNGV. V was pared by 0 bases and J by 0 bases, with 15 bases between. The CDR3: CASSLDNRRPSSYEQYF. In nucleotides, the CDR3 is TGTGCCAGCAGCTTAGATAATAGGAGGCCCAGCTCCTACGAGCAGTACTTC.

The V and J genes are TRBV5-1 and TRBJ2-7, with 8 bases lining up with TRBD1. Germline V gives CDR1 SGHRS, CDR2 YFSETQ. The CDR3 loop spans 14 amino acids. V was pared by 8 bases and J by 5 bases, with 12 bases of the junction left unmatched. Here the CDR3 DNA reads TGCGCCAGTGTAACCGGGACAGGAGGCGACGAGCAGTACTTC. Translation: CASVTGTGGDEQYF.